The 27 T cell receptor beta chains below were found in one sample sequenced in a study of blood T cells in healthy people across ages. A second PCR, run for about 6 to 12 cycles, used a sample-barcoded 5' primer plus a J-beta primer mix. TCRdb reanalysed the 5' RACE reads using MiXCR and keeps one entry per CDR3 protein. The sample consists of 800,000 to 950,000 distinct CDR3 sequences, under 50% of them appearing once. Sequences were obtained from blood. These receptors came from a man under 40 in good health.

The V and J genes are TRBV12-3 or TRBV12-4 and TRBJ2-7; D possibly corresponds to TRBD2 (6 bases). Trimming took off 5 bases at V and 3 bases at J, with 14 bases between the two ends. The CDR3 is 14 residues long. CDR3 loop: CASSPGDGVYEQYF. The CDR3, as DNA: TGTGCCAGCAGTCCGGGGGACGGGGTCTACGAGCAGTACTTC.

V gene TRBV29-1 combines with J gene TRBJ2-7; D unclear. Trimming shortened V by 4 bases and J by 4 bases, and 20 bases separated the two germline ends. Germline lookup yields CDR1 SQVTM and CDR2 ANQGSEA. The CDR3 sequence is 15 residues long. CDR3 sequence reads: CSVVSLRTDHYEQYF. Here the CDR3 DNA reads TGCAGCGTTGTTTCTCTGCGAACAGACCATTACGAGCAGTACTTC.

This rearrangement joins TRBV14 to TRBJ2-7; no clear D. Trimming cost V 4 bases and J 0 bases, with 7 bases left between them. Germline V lookup: CDR1 SGHDN, CDR2 FVKESK. The CDR3 length is 13 residues. CDR3 loop: CASSRINSYEQYF. The CDR3 DNA is TGTGCCAGCAGCCGCATAAACTCCTACGAGCAGTACTTC.

This clonotype was counted a few times. The chain recombines TRBV4-3 with TRBJ1-1; D not certain. V lost 4 bases and J lost 1, with 16 bases in between. Germline CDR1 is LGHNA and CDR2 is YSLEER. This CDR3 has 16 residues. The DNA of the CDR3 is TGCGCCAGCAGCCCCAACACCGATACTGGGAACACTGAAGCTTTCTTT. It encodes CASSPNTDTGNTEAFF.

The chain joins TRBV6-6 to TRBJ1-5, with 7 bases that match TRBD1. V dropped 6 bases and J dropped 6; count of bases not matched to a gene: 8. CDR3 length equals 14 residues. Germline CDR1 MNHNY, CDR2 SVGAGI (reference sequence). This CDR3 is CASRTGELGQPQHF. As DNA, the CDR3 is TGTGCCAGCAGAACAGGGGAATTAGGTCAGCCCCAGCATTTT.

The CDR3 bases are TGTGCCAGCAGCCTCCCGGGACACCAATGGGGTGAGCAGTTCTTC. It specifies CASSLPGHQWGEQFF. The chain joins TRBV12-3 or TRBV12-4 to TRBJ2-1; D is perhaps TRBD1 (6 bases). V was trimmed by 6 bases and J by 9 bases, leaving 21 bases between them. The CDR3 contains 15 residues.

The V gene is TRBV24-1, the J gene TRBJ1-2; TRBD1 aligns across 8 bases. This CDR3 spans 14 amino acids. The J segment lost 2 bases and the V segment lost 5 bases, leaving 3 bases of the junction unmatched. Germline V gene lookup returns CDR1 KGHDR and CDR2 SFDVKD. CDR3 bases: TGTGCCACCAGTGCAGGGGGCCCCAACTATGGCTACACCTTC. It is translated as CATSAGGPNYGYTF.

This clonotype has more than one count but fewer than ten. The chain is built from TRBV5-1 and TRBJ2-3; D might be TRBD1 or TRBD2, each matching 6 bases. Germline V CDR1 and CDR2: SGHRS, YFSETQ. The V gene lost 0 bases and the J gene lost 5 bases, with 19 bases spanning the gap. The CDR3 runs to 17 residues. The CDR3 sequence: CASSLATMVRGGDTQYF. In DNA form, the CDR3 reads TGCGCCAGCAGCTTGGCGACGATGGTCAGGGGAGGAGATACGCAGTATTTT.

This clonotype has at least ten counts. The V and J genes are TRBV3-1 and TRBJ1-2; D not resolved. Trimming removed 3 bases at V and 4 bases at J, with 15 bases between. CDR1 is LGHDT, CDR2 YNNKEL, per germline (reference sequence). This CDR3 has 15 residues. CDR3 DNA: TGTGCCAGCAGCCAGGGATCTAGGTTAAGCTATGGCTACACCTTC. Translated: CASSQGSRLSYGYTF.

The chain has TRBV19 and TRBJ1-5; D is uncertain. The germline V gene has CDR1 LNHDA and CDR2 SQIVND (reference sequence). The CDR3 runs to 15 residues. V was trimmed by 1 base and J by 6 bases, leaving 13 bases between them. This CDR3 is CASSIVGAGIQPQHF. In DNA form, the CDR3 reads TGTGCCAGTAGTATAGTAGGCGCGGGGATTCAGCCCCAGCATTTT.

The chain combines TRBV12-3 or TRBV12-4 with TRBJ2-7; 9 bases are a match to TRBD1. The J segment lost 5 bases and the V segment lost 8 bases, leaving 4 bases of the junction unmatched. This CDR3 is built from 12 residues. CDR3 bases: TGTGCCAGCGAAGGGACAGGGAACGAGCAGTACTTC. This encodes CASEGTGNEQYF.

This chain connects TRBV20-1 to TRBJ2-7, with D possibly TRBD2 on 6 matching bases. The CDR3 is made up of 11 amino acids. The germline V gene has CDR1 DFQATT and CDR2 SNEGSKA (reference sequence). V was trimmed by 5 bases and J by 2 bases, leaving 7 bases between them. CDR3 sequence reads: CSAAGPYEQYF. The CDR3 nucleotides are TGCAGTGCTGCGGGGCCCTACGAGCAGTACTTC.

The genes are TRBV13 and TRBJ2-7; 7 nucleotides agree with TRBD2. Germline CDR1 reads PRHDT; CDR2 reads FYEKMQ (reference sequence). This CDR3 contains 14 residues. Unmatched junction bases numbered 14, after V lost 10 bases and J lost 5 bases. In DNA form, the CDR3 reads TGTGCCAACCTTATGCGGGGGAGACGGGACGAGCAGTACTTC. Translated, it gives CANLMRGRRDEQYF.

V is TRBV27 and J is TRBJ2-4, with unresolved D. The DNA end lines up better with TRBJ2-7; the J call may be wrong. Per germline, CDR1 MNHEY and CDR2 SMNVEV (reference sequence). The CDR3 runs to 13 residues. CDR3 sequence reads: CASSLRSAYEQYF. The CDR3 coding sequence is TGTGCCAGCAGTTTACGGTCAGCCTACGAGCAGTACTTC.

The chain couples TRBV7-2 to TRBJ1-6; the D is unclear. The CDR3 extends over 15 amino acids. Trimming pared 1 base from V and 4 bases from J, leaving 8 bases between. Germline CDR1 and CDR2: SGHTA and FQGNSA. This chain's CDR3 is CASSLGVPYNSPLHF. Written as DNA, the CDR3 is TGTGCCAGCAGCTTAGGGGTGCCATATAATTCACCCCTCCACTTT.

The chain carries TRBV7-9 and TRBJ1-1; 8 bases map to TRBD1. This CDR3 spans 15 amino acids. V lost 8 bases to trimming and J lost 4 bases; unmatched junction nucleotides: 12. Germline V CDR1 and CDR2: SEHNR, FQNEAQ (reference sequence). CDR3 coding DNA: TGTGCCAGCGGCTCGGCAGGGGGCCCCGTCACTGAAGCTTTCTTT. The encoded protein is CASGSAGGPVTEAFF. Supplemented by reference TRBV7-9 and TRBJ1-1, the full variable domain reads DTGVSQNPRHKITKRGQNVTFRCDPISEHNRLYWYRQTLGQGPEFLTYFQNEAQLEKSRLLSDRFSAERPKGSFSTLEIQRTEQGDSAMYLCASGSAGGPVTEAFFGQGTRLTVV.

The chain employs TRBV2 and TRBJ1-2; tentative D call: TRBD1 (6 bases). V was trimmed by 5 bases and J by 10 bases, leaving 20 bases between them. The CDR3 sequence is 14 residues long. The germline V gene has CDR1 SNHLY and CDR2 FYNNEI. CDR3 in DNA: TGTGCCAGCAGTCCGCTCCCGGGGGCGGGTGACTACACCTTC. Its protein is CASSPLPGAGDYTF. The entire variable domain, with the rest obtained from reference TRBV2 and TRBJ1-2, is as follows: EPEVTQTPSHQVTQMGQEVILRCVPISNHLYFYWYRQILGQKVEFLVSFYNNEISEKSEIFDDQFSVERPDGSNFTLKIRSTKLEDSAMYFCASSPLPGAGDYTFGSGTRLTVV.

The rearrangement links TRBV5-5 to TRBJ2-7, with D unresolved. Germline loops: CDR1 SGHKS, CDR2 YYEKEE (reference sequence). The CDR3 sequence is 15 residues long. V was clipped by 4 bases and J by 5 bases, with 19 bases between them. CDR3 residues: CASSIRAQLGDEQYF. CDR3 DNA sequence: TGTGCCAGCAGCATCCGGGCCCAACTGGGCGACGAGCAGTACTTC.

V gene TRBV4-1 combines with J gene TRBJ2-3, with 12 bases identical to TRBD2. Per germline, CDR1 MGHRA and CDR2 YSYEKL. CDR3 length equals 20 residues. The ends lost 1 base at V and 2 bases at J; junction bases unmatched: 13. CDR3 region: CASSQGAAGTSGGNTDTQYF. CDR3 bases: TGCGCCAGCAGCCAAGGTGCTGCAGGCACTAGCGGGGGGAACACAGATACGCAGTATTTT.

The chain employs TRBV5-1 and TRBJ1-6; 7 nucleotides match TRBD1. The CDR3 runs to 18 residues. The junction had 14 bases not matched to a gene; V was cut back by 4 bases and J by 4 bases. In germline, CDR1 is SGHRS, CDR2 YFSETQ. CDR3 sequence: CASSLLSGQGVYNSPLHF. In nucleotides, the CDR3 is TGCGCCAGCAGCCTACTATCAGGGCAGGGGGTTTATAATTCACCCCTCCACTTT.

The J gene is TRBJ1-1, the V gene TRBV19; 7 bases fit TRBD1. This CDR3 comprises 15 residues. The V and J ends lost 7 bases and 0 bases, in that order; junction bases with no gene match: 8. Germline-derived CDR1 and CDR2 are LNHDA and SQIVND (reference sequence). The DNA of the CDR3 is TGTGCCAGTACCAAGGACAGGCTCATGAACACTGAAGCTTTCTTT. Protein sequence: CASTKDRLMNTEAFF.

This chain uses TRBV4-2 with TRBJ2-2, with 10 bases matching TRBD1. Germline V gene sequence: CDR1 LGHNA, CDR2 YNFKEQ. The CDR3 consists of 16 residues. Germline trimming cut 4 bases from V and 2 bases from J; bases unmatched to any gene: 4. CDR3 residues: CASSRGTGANTGELFF. CDR3 nucleotide sequence: TGTGCCAGCAGCCGCGGGACAGGGGCAAACACCGGGGAGCTGTTTTTT.

J is TRBJ2-7 and V is TRBV9; TRBD1 is a possible D gene (5 bases). The V gene's germline CDR1 is SGDLS and CDR2 YYNGEE. Trimming shortened V by 0 bases and J by 1 base, and 8 bases separated the two germline ends. The CDR3 spans 14 residues. CDR3 protein: CASSVGTPSYEQYF. The DNA for the CDR3 is TGTGCCAGCAGCGTAGGGACACCTTCCTACGAGCAGTACTTC.

In its sample, this clonotype was seen a few times. It may be a read error: a sequence one base away is much more abundant. The gene calls are TRBV15 and TRBJ2-4; a weak D match, TRBD1 (5 bases). V shed 0 bases and J shed 0 bases, with 18 bases lying between them. Per the germline V gene, CDR1 is LNHNV and CDR2 is YYDKDF (reference sequence). This CDR3 comprises 19 residues. The CDR3 coding sequence is TGTGCCACCAGCAGAGATCCTGCAGGGCCGAAATTAGCCAAAAACATTCAGTACTTC. Its protein product is CATSRDPAGPKLAKNIQYF.

As for this clonotype: The junction and the germline gene differ at one end; a read error may be behind it. The chain joins TRBV12-3 or TRBV12-4 to TRBJ2-5; unclear D gene. There are 13 residues in the CDR3. The CDR3: CAGSLVPPETQYF. The CDR3 DNA reads as TGTGCCGGCAGTTTAGTACCTCCAGAGACCCAGTACTTC.

This clonotype was counted a few times. The genes are TRBV29-1 and TRBJ2-7; the match to TRBD1 covers 10 bases. The CDR3 covers 15 residues. Trimming at V came to 2 bases and at J to 3 bases, leaving 7 bases not matched to a gene. Germline V gives CDR1 SQVTM, CDR2 ANQGSEA. CDR3 nucleotides: TGCAGCGTTGAATTAAAAGGACAGGGGGACTACGAGCAGTACTTC. This gives the protein CSVELKGQGDYEQYF.

This clonotype was observed once. V gene TRBV4-1 combines with J gene TRBJ2-1; no reliable D call. This CDR3 spans 17 amino acids. The V end was cut by 2 bases, the J end by 0 bases, with 14 bases between. CDR1 and CDR2 from the germline V gene are MGHRA and YSYEKL. CDR3 loop: CASSQQDPGGSYNEQFF. CDR3 coding DNA: TGCGCCAGCAGCCAACAGGACCCCGGCGGCTCCTACAATGAGCAGTTCTTC.